This TCR beta chain derives from a study of molecular identifiers for immune sequencing clone quantification. Germline assignment: CDR1 SQVTM and CDR2 ANQGSEA. The CDR3 is 14 residues long. V was shortened by 7 bases and J by 2 bases, with 15 bases between the two germline ends. Regarding this clonotype: Its antigen remains unidentified.

TCRdb itself ran the PCR reads through MiXCR, one entry per CDR3 protein. There are fewer than 350,000 distinct CDR3 sequences in the sample; roughly a quarter occur only once, and about 0.74% lies in the top ten. Overall study results and limits: Jurkat TCR RNA spiked in from one cell reportedly remained identifiable amid some 950,000 naive cells.

The V call is TRBV29-1, the J call TRBJ1-3, with D perhaps TRBD1 (6 bases). This clonotype was obtained from a human donor in good health. Some libraries in this study had Jurkat cell RNA spiked in. Sequencing was done on a sample of naive CD8+ T cells from blood, with Jurkat cell RNA spiked in. Sample subset: FACS-sorted CD8+CD4-CCR7+CD45RA+ naive T cells. The CDR3 sequence is CSGTGGAAGNTIYF. The CDR3 coding sequence is TGCAGCGGAACTGGGGGGGCCGCTGGAAACACCATATATTTT.